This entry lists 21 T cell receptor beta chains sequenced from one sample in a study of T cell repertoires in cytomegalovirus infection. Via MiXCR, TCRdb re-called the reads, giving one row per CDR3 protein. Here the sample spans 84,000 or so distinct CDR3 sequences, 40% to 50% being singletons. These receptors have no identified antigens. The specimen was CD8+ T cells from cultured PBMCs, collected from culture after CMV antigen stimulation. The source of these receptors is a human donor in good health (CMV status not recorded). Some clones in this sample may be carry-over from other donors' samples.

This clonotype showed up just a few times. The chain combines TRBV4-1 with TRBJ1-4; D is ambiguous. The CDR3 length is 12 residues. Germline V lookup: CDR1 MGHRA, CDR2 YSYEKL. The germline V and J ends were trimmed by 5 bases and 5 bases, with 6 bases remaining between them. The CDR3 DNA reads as TGCGCCAGCAGCACCCGGAATGAAAAACTGTTTTTT. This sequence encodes CASSTRNEKLFF.

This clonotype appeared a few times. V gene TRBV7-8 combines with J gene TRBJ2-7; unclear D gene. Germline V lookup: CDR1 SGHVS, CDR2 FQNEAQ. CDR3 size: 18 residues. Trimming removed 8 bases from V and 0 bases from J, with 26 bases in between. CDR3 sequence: CASLTEKDGSLISYEQYF. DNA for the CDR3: TGTGCCAGCCTCACTGAAAAGGACGGCTCCTTGATCTCCTACGAGCAGTACTTC.

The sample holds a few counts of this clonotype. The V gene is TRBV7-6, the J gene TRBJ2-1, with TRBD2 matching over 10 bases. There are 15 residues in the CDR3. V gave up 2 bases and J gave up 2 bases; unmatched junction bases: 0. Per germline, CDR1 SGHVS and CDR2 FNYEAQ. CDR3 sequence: CASSLSGGAYNEQFF. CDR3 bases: TGTGCCAGCAGCTTAAGCGGGGGGGCCTACAATGAGCAGTTCTTC.

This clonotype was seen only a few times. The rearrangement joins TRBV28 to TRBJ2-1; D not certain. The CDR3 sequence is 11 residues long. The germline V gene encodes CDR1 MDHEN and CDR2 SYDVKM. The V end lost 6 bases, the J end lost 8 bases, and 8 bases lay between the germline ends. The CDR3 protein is CASSWVDEQFF. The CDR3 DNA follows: TGTGCCAGCAGCTGGGTCGATGAGCAGTTCTTC.

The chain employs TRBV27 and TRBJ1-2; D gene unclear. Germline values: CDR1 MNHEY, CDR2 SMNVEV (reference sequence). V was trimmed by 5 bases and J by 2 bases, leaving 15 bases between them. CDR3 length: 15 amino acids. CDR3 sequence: CASSPSGGRNYGYTF. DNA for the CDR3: TGTGCCAGCAGTCCCTCAGGAGGCCGAAACTATGGCTACACCTTC.

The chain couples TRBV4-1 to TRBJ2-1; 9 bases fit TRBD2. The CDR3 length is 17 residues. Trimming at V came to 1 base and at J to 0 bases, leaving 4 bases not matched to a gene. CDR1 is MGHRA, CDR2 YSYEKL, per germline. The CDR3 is CASSQGLAGSSYNEQFF. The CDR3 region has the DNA TGCGCCAGCAGCCAAGGTCTAGCGGGGAGCTCCTACAATGAGCAGTTCTTC.

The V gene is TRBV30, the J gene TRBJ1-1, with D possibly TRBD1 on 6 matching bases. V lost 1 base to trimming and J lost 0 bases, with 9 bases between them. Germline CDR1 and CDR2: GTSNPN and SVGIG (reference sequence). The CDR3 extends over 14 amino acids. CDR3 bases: TGTGCCTGGAGTGCAGGGGCGCTGAACACTGAAGCTTTCTTT. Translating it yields CAWSAGALNTEAFF.

In DNA form, the CDR3 reads TGTGCCAGCAGTTTAGCGCCCGGGGCTGGCTACACCTTC. Its protein is CASSLAPGAGYTF. The chain couples TRBV12-3 or TRBV12-4 to TRBJ1-2; D may be TRBD1 (5 bases). This CDR3 contains 13 residues. V was pared by 0 bases and J by 7 bases, with 9 bases between.

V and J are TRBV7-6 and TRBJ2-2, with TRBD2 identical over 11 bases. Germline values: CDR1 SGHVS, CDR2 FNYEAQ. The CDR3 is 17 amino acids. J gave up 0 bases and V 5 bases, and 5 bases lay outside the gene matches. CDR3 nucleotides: TGTGCCAGCAGCGTTACTAGCGGGAGCCCGAACACCGGGGAGCTGTTTTTT. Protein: CASSVTSGSPNTGELFF. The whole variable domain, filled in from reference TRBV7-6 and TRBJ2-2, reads GAGVSQSPRYKVTKRGQDVALRCDPISGHVSLYWYRQALGQGPEFLTYFNYEAQQDKSGLPNDRFSAERPEGSISTLTIQRTEQRDSAMYRCASSVTSGSPNTGELFFGEGSRLTVL.

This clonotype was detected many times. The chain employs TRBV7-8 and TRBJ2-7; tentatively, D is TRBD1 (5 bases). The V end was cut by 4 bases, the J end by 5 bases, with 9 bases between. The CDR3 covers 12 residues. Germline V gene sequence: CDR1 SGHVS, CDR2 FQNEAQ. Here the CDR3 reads CASSSKGNEQYF. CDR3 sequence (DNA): TGTGCCAGCAGCTCGAAGGGGAACGAGCAGTACTTC.

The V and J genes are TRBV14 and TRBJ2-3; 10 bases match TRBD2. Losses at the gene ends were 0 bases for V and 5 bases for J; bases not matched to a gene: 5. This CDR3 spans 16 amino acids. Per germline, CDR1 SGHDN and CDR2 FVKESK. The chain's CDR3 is CASSQDQAGGIDTQYF. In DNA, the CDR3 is TGTGCCAGCAGCCAAGATCAAGCGGGGGGGATAGATACGCAGTATTTT.

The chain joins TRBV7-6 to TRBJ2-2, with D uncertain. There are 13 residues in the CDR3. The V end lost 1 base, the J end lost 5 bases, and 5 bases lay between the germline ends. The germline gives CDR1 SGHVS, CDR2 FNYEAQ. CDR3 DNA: TGTGCCAGCAGCTTAGTTTTGACCGGGGAGCTGTTTTTT. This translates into CASSLVLTGELFF.

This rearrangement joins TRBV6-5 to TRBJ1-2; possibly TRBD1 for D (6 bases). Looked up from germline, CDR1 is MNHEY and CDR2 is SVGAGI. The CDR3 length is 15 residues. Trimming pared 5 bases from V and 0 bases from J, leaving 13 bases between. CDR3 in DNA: TGTGCCAGCAGTCCGAACAGGGTCACTAACTATGGCTACACCTTC. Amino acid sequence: CASSPNRVTNYGYTF.

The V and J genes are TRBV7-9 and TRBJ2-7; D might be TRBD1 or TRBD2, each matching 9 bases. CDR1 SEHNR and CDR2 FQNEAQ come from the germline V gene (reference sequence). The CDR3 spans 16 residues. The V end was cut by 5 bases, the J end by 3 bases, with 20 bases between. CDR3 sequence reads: CASSPPSGTGRYEQYF. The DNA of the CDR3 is TGTGCCAGCAGCCCCCCTAGCGGGACAGGGCGCTACGAGCAGTACTTC.

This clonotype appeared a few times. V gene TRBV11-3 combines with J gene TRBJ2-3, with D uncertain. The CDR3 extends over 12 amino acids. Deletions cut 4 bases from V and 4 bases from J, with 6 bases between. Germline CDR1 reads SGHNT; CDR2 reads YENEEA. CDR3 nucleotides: TGTGCCAGCAGCTCTTTCTCAGATACGCAGTATTTT. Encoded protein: CASSSFSDTQYF.

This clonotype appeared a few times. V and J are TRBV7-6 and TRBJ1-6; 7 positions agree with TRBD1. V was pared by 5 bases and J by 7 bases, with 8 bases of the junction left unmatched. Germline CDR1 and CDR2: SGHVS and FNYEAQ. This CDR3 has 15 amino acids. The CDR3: CASSLGTALNSPLHF. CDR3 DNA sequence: TGTGCCAGCAGCCTAGGGACAGCCTTGAATTCACCCCTCCACTTT.

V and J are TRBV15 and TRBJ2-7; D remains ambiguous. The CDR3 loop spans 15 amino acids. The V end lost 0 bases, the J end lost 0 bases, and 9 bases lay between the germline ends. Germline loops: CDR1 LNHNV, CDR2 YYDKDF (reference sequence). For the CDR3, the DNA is TGTGCCACCAGCAGAGACAGGTCAAGCTCCTACGAGCAGTACTTC. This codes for CATSRDRSSSYEQYF. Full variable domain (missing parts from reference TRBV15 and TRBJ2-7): DAMVIQNPRYQVTQFGKPVTLSCSQTLNHNVMYWYQQKSSQAPKLLFHYYDKDFNNEADTPDNFQSRRPNTSFCFLDIRSPGLGDTAMYLCATSRDRSSSYEQYFGPGTRLTVT.

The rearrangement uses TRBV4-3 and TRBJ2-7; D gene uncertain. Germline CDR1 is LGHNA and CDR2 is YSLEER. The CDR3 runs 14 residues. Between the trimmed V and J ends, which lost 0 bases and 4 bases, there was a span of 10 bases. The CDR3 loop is CASSQEPAVYEQYF. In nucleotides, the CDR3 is TGCGCCAGCAGCCAAGAACCGGCTGTTTACGAGCAGTACTTC.

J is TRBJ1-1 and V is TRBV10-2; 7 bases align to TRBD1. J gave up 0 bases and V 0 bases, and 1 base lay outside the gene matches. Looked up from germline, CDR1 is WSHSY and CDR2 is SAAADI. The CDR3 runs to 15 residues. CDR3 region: CASSESDRLNTEAFF. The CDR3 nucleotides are TGCGCCAGCAGTGAGTCGGACAGGTTGAACACTGAAGCTTTCTTT.

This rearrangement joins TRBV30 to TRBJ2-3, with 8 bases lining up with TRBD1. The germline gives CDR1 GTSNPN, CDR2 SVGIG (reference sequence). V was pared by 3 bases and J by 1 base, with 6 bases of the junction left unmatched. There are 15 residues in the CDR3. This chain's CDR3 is CAWSPTGVGTDTQYF. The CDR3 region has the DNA TGTGCCTGGAGCCCGACAGGGGTCGGCACAGATACGCAGTATTTT.

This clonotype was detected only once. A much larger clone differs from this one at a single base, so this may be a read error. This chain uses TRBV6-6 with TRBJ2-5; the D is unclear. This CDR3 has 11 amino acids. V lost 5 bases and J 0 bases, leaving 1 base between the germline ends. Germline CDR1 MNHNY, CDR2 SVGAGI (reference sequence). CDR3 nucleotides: TGTGCCAGCAGTCACCAAGAGACCCAGTACTTC. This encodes CASSHQETQYF.